The next 3 T cell receptor beta chains were all read from a single sample in a study of response to subunit inactivated influenza vaccine (dated by TCRdb to 2017 to 2018). Libraries were prepared through RT-PCR. The instrument was an Illumina HiSeq 2500. Clones were called with MiXCR by TCRdb after fastp trimmed the public reads at Q25, and only in-frame beta chains were retained. When rows share a CDR3 protein, they turn into one entry using the most common DNA and genes. For this sample the table gives 610,000 or so distinct CDR3 sequences, of which 14% were detected only once. The ten largest clones take up 11% of the sample. Sequencing was performed on PBMCs from blood, taken less than 13 days after vaccination. The receptors come from a man aged 45-65 years who received an inactivated influenza vaccine. Donor details come from another sample of the same person, matched by shared clones.

This clonotype was seen a handful of times. The CDR3 spells CASSVAIGSYNEQFF. The CDR3 nucleotides are TGTGCCAGCAGCGTAGCTATTGGATCCTACAATGAGCAGTTCTTC. This rearrangement joins TRBV9 to TRBJ2-1; D call uncertain. V lost 0 bases, J lost 1 base, and 8 bases lay in between. This CDR3 has 15 amino acids. CDR1 is SGDLS and CDR2 is YYNGEE in the germline V gene.

This clonotype was counted between two and nine times. V gene TRBV5-1 combines with J gene TRBJ2-2; D is unresolved. Per germline, CDR1 SGHRS and CDR2 YFSETQ. Between the trimmed V and J ends, which lost 3 bases and 3 bases, there was a span of 12 bases. This CDR3 has 15 residues. The CDR3, as DNA: TGCGCCAGCAGCTCCAAGGTTTTGGACACCGGGGAGCTGTTTTTT. Protein product: CASSSKVLDTGELFF.

This clonotype turned up a few times. The chain employs TRBV10-3 and TRBJ1-2, with a tentative D call TRBD1 (5 bases). Germline values: CDR1 ENHRY, CDR2 SYGVKD. Trimming removed 5 bases from V and 4 bases from J, with 14 bases in between. The CDR3 is 14 amino acids. The CDR3 loop reads CAISTLLQGYGYTF. CDR3 sequence (DNA): TGTGCCATCAGTACGCTCCTCCAGGGCTATGGCTACACCTTC.